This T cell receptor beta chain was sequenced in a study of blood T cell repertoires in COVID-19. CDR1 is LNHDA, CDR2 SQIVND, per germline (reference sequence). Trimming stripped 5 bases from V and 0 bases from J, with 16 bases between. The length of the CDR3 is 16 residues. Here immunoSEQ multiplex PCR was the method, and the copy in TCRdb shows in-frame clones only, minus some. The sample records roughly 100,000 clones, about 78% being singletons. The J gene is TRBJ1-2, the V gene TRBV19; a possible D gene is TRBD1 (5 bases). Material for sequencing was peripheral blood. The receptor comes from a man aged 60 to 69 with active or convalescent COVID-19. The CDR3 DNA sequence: TGTGCCAGTAGTCATCTCCGGGGGAACGCTAACTATGGCTACACCTTC. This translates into CASSHLRGNANYGYTF. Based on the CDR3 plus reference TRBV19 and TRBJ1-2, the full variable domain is DGGITQSPKYLFRKEGQNVTLSCEQNLNHDAMYWYRQDPGQGLRLIYYSQIVNDFQKGDIAEGYSVSREKKESFPLTVTSAQKNPTAFYLCASSHLRGNANYGYTFGSGTRLTVV.